This T cell receptor beta chain stems from a study of CD4+ T cells in melanoma. Germline V gene data show CDR1 as MNHNY and CDR2 as SVGAGI (reference sequence). This CDR3 is built from 16 residues. V was clipped by 0 bases and J by 8 bases, with 14 bases between them. The method was immunoSEQ multiplex PCR; TCRdb's version includes in-frame clones alone and lacks a portion of them. The profile shows about 110,000 clones, about 92% of them singletons. Overall study findings and caveats: CD8+ T cell, macrophage and B cell function reportedly correlated with neoantigen-specific CD4+ T cells.

To note about this clone: Antigen unknown.

Sequencing input: peripheral blood. The chain carries TRBV6-6 and TRBJ1-6, with a weak D call TRBD1 (6 bases). This sequence was found in a human donor with melanoma. The CDR3 spells CASSYSKTGKDSPLHF. The CDR3 DNA follows: TGTGCCAGCAGTTACTCTAAAACAGGGAAAGATTCACCCCTCCACTTT.